Sequencing of this T cell receptor beta chain was carried out in a study of pediatric ulcerative colitis (dated by TCRdb to about 2019). Regarding the complete study: Of the ulcerative colitis patients, about 7 had pancolitis and two had left-sided colitis, and histology in every patient was consistent with ulcerative colitis. Nine newly diagnosed, treatment-naive pediatric ulcerative colitis patients and four non-IBD control children each provided paired blood and rectal samples. The Pediatric Ulcerative Colitis Activity Index classified a couple of patients as having mild disease, several as having moderate disease and three as having acute severe colitis.

Note on this clone: It has no known antigen specificity. Base quality data are lacking; no much larger clone is found one base away.

The germline ends are 16 bases apart after V is trimmed by 6 bases and J by 1 base. From a lookup of the germline V gene, CDR1 and CDR2 are SNHLY and FYNNEI. Taken from cysteine to phenylalanine, the CDR3 has 15 residues. The CDR3 DNA has 45 bases and is translated from base 1. Overall study outcomes, separate from this receptor: A couple of rectal CDR3 clonotypes were found in every ulcerative colitis patient but in no control. Only a few individuals were included in the healthy control group, which was small. Features of the rectal repertoire distinguished controls, mild-moderate colitis patients and acute severe colitis patients, and in acute severe colitis, rectal diversity was reduced because of clonal expansions. Compared with controls, ulcerative colitis patients showed significantly higher autologous blood-rectal clonal overlap, a finding that suggests increased T cell trafficking to inflamed tissue. For technical reasons, substantially fewer templates were yielded by the blood samples of two patients, and these blood samples were excluded from blood-rectal overlap analysis. Repertoires were derived from total lymphocyte DNA, so rare subsets such as regulatory T cells may have patterns not reflected. Blood-derived T cells may have been included in rectal pinch biopsies, especially in patients with overt colitis.

Using the immunoSEQ TRB Survey service, rearranged CDR3 beta regions were amplified from genomic DNA with multiplex V and J primers. To keep depth equal across samples, survey-level sequencing depth of up to 500,000 reads per sample was applied. Libraries were purified, pooled and sequenced on Illumina technology. Concerning the study's data processing: Productive clonality, sample overlap, pairwise scatters, CDR3 beta length, V/D/J gene usage and productiveness were all assessed with the immunoSEQ online tools. Calculated diversity was defined as the number of unique rearrangements divided by total templates times 100, and Shannon and Simpson indices were additionally computed. Principal component analysis was performed on Z-score normalized data with the R prcomp function and the ggbiplot package. Morisita's index was used to measure clonal overlap between blood and rectum within each subject. Entries here come from immuneACCESS through TCRdb and include only in-frame sequences with V and J called. Some clones fail to appear in such tables; in the studies checked, an unresolved V gene covers under half of the shortfall, and the cause of the remainder is unknown. The V and J calls and clone size are taken from that table; D and trimming were inferred from the DNA. The table for this sample lists under 50,000 clones; about 79% of them were counted only once. More than 3.5% of the sample goes to the ten largest clones.

During colonoscopy, one to two rectal pinch biopsies were obtained for research purposes. No immunosuppressive medication had been given to the ulcerative colitis patients before the diagnostic colonoscopy. Before DNA was isolated, the rectal biopsies underwent proteinase K digestion. The Wizard kit (Promega) was used to extract genomic DNA from the blood and intestinal samples. The sequenced sample consisted of gut tissue. The receptor chain draws on TRBV2 and TRBJ2-7, with a weak D call of TRBD1 (5 bases match). The source of this sequence is a girl aged 10 to 17 with moderate ulcerative colitis. In nucleotide form, the sequence is TGTGCCAGCAGCCTCGACAGACCAATATCCTACGAGCAGTACTTC. Its translation is CASSLDRPISYEQYF.